The clone carrying this T cell receptor (beta chain) was counted between two and nine times. What it binds is not known. This entry belongs to a study of T cells in Graves' hyperthyroidism and ophthalmopathy. Findings and caveats of the study: Ophthalmopathy got predicted by the model a median roughly six months before its onset.

Hyperthyroidism in the patients, aged 18 to 65, was newly diagnosed and under 2 months in duration. This CDR3 comprises 15 residues. The V gene's germline CDR1 is SGHTA and CDR2 FQGTGA. V lost 7 bases and J lost 4; bases outside the gene matches: 8. It was RNA transcripts that yielded the amplified TCR beta CDR3 regions. Using the HTBI primer set, a first-round RT-PCR was run on the TCR CDR3. MiXCR was run by TCRdb on the multiplex PCR reads, yielding one entry per CDR3 protein. The sample yields 550,000 to 800,000 distinct CDR3 sequences, 15% to 20% seen once. The clonotype was recovered from a man in his forties or fifties with Graves' hyperthyroidism. The specimen was blood. The chain recombines TRBV7-3 with TRBJ2-5; TRBD2 matches 11 bases. The CDR3 here is CASNSSGLAGETQYF. In nucleotides, the CDR3 is TGTGCCAGCAACTCCTCTGGACTAGCGGGAGAGACCCAGTACTTC.